This TCR beta chain is from a study of blood T cells in healthy people across ages. Study-wide results and caveats: Older age went with lower TCR beta diversity per million T cells, in a roughly linear way.

Germline V CDR1 and CDR2: DFQATT, SNEGSKA (reference sequence). V lost 5 bases to trimming and J lost 2 bases; unmatched junction nucleotides: 4. CDR3 size: 13 residues. Extractions gave at least 5.5 micrograms of total RNA per sample. This clonotype was recorded a few times. The antigen remains undetermined. PCR was performed a second time for about 7 to 11 cycles using a sample-barcoded 5' primer and a J-beta primer mix. Each cDNA molecule received a tag from a template-switch adaptor that had 12 random nucleotides. TCRdb independently ran MiXCR on the 5' RACE reads; one entry per CDR3 protein. The data hold approximately 960,000 distinct CDR3 sequences, with roughly 28% observed a single time. In addition, the sample was reused for a study of T cells of mothers and their children. As that study records: The donors comprised about 6 children and their three healthy Caucasian mothers.

The clonotype comes from a woman aged 40 to 55 in good health. The sequenced sample was blood. V gene TRBV20-1 combines with J gene TRBJ2-5; 8 bases match TRBD2. CDR3 sequence: CSAGGTSQETQYF. The CDR3 DNA follows: TGCAGTGCTGGAGGGACTAGTCAAGAGACCCAGTACTTC.